One and the same sample provided the 28 T cell receptor beta chains below, sequenced in a study of blood T cell repertoires in COVID-19. The assay was immunoSEQ multiplex PCR, and TCRdb's table has in-frame clones only and misses some. The data show about 180,000 clones, with about 87% seen just once and nearly 2.5% held by the top ten. Sequences were obtained from peripheral blood. All receptors derive from a middle-aged man with active or convalescent COVID-19.

This chain uses TRBV27 with TRBJ2-6; D not resolved. Germline CDR1 is MNHEY and CDR2 is SMNVEV (reference sequence). This CDR3 comprises 16 residues. The V end was cut by 3 bases, the J end by 0 bases, with 9 bases between. CDR3 loop: CASSFQLRSGANVLTF. CDR3 coding DNA: TGTGCCAGCAGTTTCCAACTTCGCTCTGGGGCCAACGTCCTGACTTTC. The whole variable domain, filled in from reference TRBV27 and TRBJ2-6, reads EAQVTQNPRYLITVTGKKLTVTCSQNMNHEYMSWYRQDPGLGLRQIYYSMNVEVTDKGDVPEGYKVSRKEKRNFPLILESPSPNQTSLYFCASSFQLRSGANVLTFGAGSRLTVL.

This clone was seen a single time. V is TRBV10-1 and J is TRBJ1-1, with TRBD1 as a possible D gene (5 bases). In germline, CDR1 is WNHNN, CDR2 SYGVQD (reference sequence). V shed 0 bases and J shed 1 base, with 9 bases lying between them. The CDR3 is 15 amino acids. This CDR3 reads CASSESPRANTEAFF. The CDR3 DNA is TGCGCCAGCAGTGAGTCGCCCAGGGCGAACACTGAAGCTTTCTTT.

J is TRBJ2-3 and V is TRBV7-9; TRBD2 agrees at 8 bases. CDR1 is SEHNR and CDR2 is FQNEAQ in the germline V gene (reference sequence). The CDR3 is made up of 19 amino acids. J was trimmed by 3 bases and V by 2 bases; bases with no gene match: 16. The CDR3 loop is CASSLLGAGGPQGTDTQYF. CDR3 nucleotide sequence: TGTGCCAGCAGCTTATTGGGGGCGGGGGGACCCCAGGGGACAGATACGCAGTATTTT.

The rearrangement links TRBV4-1 to TRBJ1-1; D may be TRBD1 (6 bases). V was clipped by 3 bases and J by 4 bases, with 18 bases between them. Germline V CDR1 and CDR2: MGHRA, YSYEKL. The length of the CDR3 is 16 residues. The CDR3, as DNA: TGCGCCAGCAGCCAGGCCCAGGGGATTCCTAGCACTGAAGCTTTCTTT. Translating gives CASSQAQGIPSTEAFF.

The chain is built from TRBV11-1 and TRBJ2-4; 7 bases fit TRBD2. The CDR3 is 13 amino acids. The junction had 2 bases not matched to a gene; V was cut back by 0 bases and J by 9 bases. The germline V gene has CDR1 SGHAT and CDR2 FQDESV (reference sequence). This chain's CDR3 is CASSLAGGSIQYF. The CDR3 DNA reads TGTGCCAGCAGCTTAGCGGGAGGGAGCATTCAGTACTTC. Supplemented by reference TRBV11-1 and TRBJ2-4, the full variable domain reads EAEVAQSPRYKITEKSQAVAFWCDPISGHATLYWYRQILGQGPELLVQFQDESVVDDSQLPKDRFSAERLKGVDSTLKIQPAELGDSAMYLCASSLAGGSIQYFGAGTRLSVL.

The J gene is TRBJ2-7, the V gene TRBV29-1; 7 positions agree with TRBD1. V shed 1 base, J shed 0 bases, and the junction held 6 bases outside the gene matches. The CDR3 consists of 15 residues. Germline V CDR1 and CDR2: SQVTM, ANQGSEA. CDR3 loop: CSVEGGTESSYEQYF. CDR3 nucleotide sequence: TGCAGCGTTGAAGGTGGGACAGAGAGCTCCTACGAGCAGTACTTC.

This chain joins TRBV5-1 and TRBJ1-1; D is uncertain. Germline CDR1 is SGHRS and CDR2 is YFSETQ. Trimming left V 3 bases short and J 1 base short, with 13 bases between. There are 15 residues in the CDR3. In nucleotides, the CDR3 is TGCGCCAGCAGCTCCCGACCGGGGAGGAACACTGAAGCTTTCTTT. This gives the protein CASSSRPGRNTEAFF. The whole variable domain, remainder taken from reference TRBV5-1 and TRBJ1-1, is KAGVTQTPRYLIKTRGQQVTLSCSPISGHRSVSWYQQTPGQGLQFLFEYFSETQRNKGNFPGRFSGRQFSNSRSEMNVSTLELGDSALYLCASSSRPGRNTEAFFGQGTRLTVV.

The rearrangement uses TRBV6-5 and TRBJ1-2; 8 bases align to TRBD1. CDR3 size: 11 residues. CDR1 is MNHEY, CDR2 SVGAGI, per germline. The V gene end was trimmed by 10 bases and the J gene end by 7 bases; junction bases not matched to a gene: 5. CDR3 nucleotide sequence: TGTGCCATCGGACAGGGAGGTGGCTACACCTTC. It specifies CAIGQGGGYTF.

The CDR3 is CASSRDRGTSPLHF. The CDR3 DNA is TGTGCCAGCAGCCGGGACAGGGGGACTTCACCCCTCCACTTT. The chain is built from TRBV11-1 and TRBJ1-6; 11 bases line up with TRBD1. CDR1 is SGHAT and CDR2 is FQDESV in the germline V gene (reference sequence). V lost 5 bases and J lost 9; bases outside the gene matches: 3. The CDR3 consists of 14 residues.

J is TRBJ2-1 and V is TRBV13; TRBD2 agrees at 7 bases. Germline loops: CDR1 PRHDT, CDR2 FYEKMQ (reference sequence). The CDR3 extends over 14 amino acids. V shed 0 bases and J 6 bases; nucleotides not matched to a gene: 2. CDR3 loop: CASSLGRGSNEQFF. The CDR3 DNA follows: TGTGCCAGCAGCTTAGGCCGCGGGAGCAATGAGCAGTTCTTC.

This chain links TRBV6-6 with TRBJ2-5; 12 bases match TRBD2. Germline-derived CDR1 and CDR2 are MNHNY and SVGAGI (reference sequence). CDR3 length: 14 amino acids. Trimming at V came to 6 bases and at J to 4 bases, leaving 3 bases not matched to a gene. DNA for the CDR3: TGTGCCAGCAGACGGGGACTAGCGGGAGAGACCCAGTACTTC. Protein sequence: CASRRGLAGETQYF.

The gene calls are TRBV4-1 and TRBJ1-5, with D hard to call. Looked up from germline, CDR1 is MGHRA and CDR2 is YSYEKL. This CDR3 has 16 residues. V was shortened by 0 bases and J by 0 bases, with 9 bases between the two germline ends. The CDR3 DNA sequence: TGCGCCAGCAGCCAAGAACAGATGAATAGCAATCAGCCCCAGCATTTT. Encoded protein: CASSQEQMNSNQPQHF.

V and J are TRBV4-1 and TRBJ2-1; TRBD1 is a possible D gene (6 bases). V lost 7 bases, J lost 1 base, and 14 bases lay in between. CDR3 length equals 15 residues. Germline V gene data show CDR1 as MGHRA and CDR2 as YSYEKL. CDR3 sequence reads: CASKETGSSYNEQFF. CDR3 coding DNA: TGCGCCAGCAAAGAGACAGGATCGTCCTACAATGAGCAGTTCTTC.

V gene TRBV19 combines with J gene TRBJ1-1; no clear D gene. Germline V gene data show CDR1 as LNHDA and CDR2 as SQIVND (reference sequence). The CDR3 is 13 amino acids. With 5 bases removed from V and 2 bases from J, the gap between germline ends came to 9 bases. In DNA form, the CDR3 reads TGTGCCAGTAGTCACAGAATCAACACTGAAGCTTTCTTT. This translates into CASSHRINTEAFF.

CDR3 coding DNA: TGTGCCTGGAGTGTAACTGAATCCTATGGCTACACCTTC. As protein: CAWSVTESYGYTF. V usage is TRBV30 and J usage is TRBJ1-2; D gene ambiguous. Germline CDR1 is GTSNPN and CDR2 is SVGIG (reference sequence). This CDR3 contains 13 residues. Trimming shortened V by 0 bases and J by 4 bases, and 9 bases separated the two germline ends.

V and J are TRBV6-5 and TRBJ1-6, with D hard to call. The V gene lost 5 bases and the J gene lost 6 bases, with 11 bases spanning the gap. Germline V CDR1 and CDR2: MNHEY, SVGAGI. The CDR3 has 14 residues. The CDR3 loop is CASSRYSGNSPLHF. CDR3 DNA: TGTGCCAGCAGTCGGTACTCCGGTAATTCACCCCTCCACTTT.

The chain carries TRBV7-2 and TRBJ2-1, with D possibly matching TRBD1 (6 bases). The CDR3 covers 15 residues. Trimming stripped 2 bases from V and 4 bases from J, with 12 bases between. The germline gives CDR1 SGHTA, CDR2 FQGNSA. The CDR3 coding sequence is TGTGCCAGCAGCTTACGGGACATGCGGTACAATGAGCAGTTCTTC. Translating gives CASSLRDMRYNEQFF.

The DNA of the CDR3 is TGTGCCAGCAGCTCCGTCGGTCAGCCCCAGCATTTT. Translated, it gives CASSSVGQPQHF. The chain employs TRBV7-8 and TRBJ1-5, with D uncertain. V lost 4 bases, J lost 6 bases, and 7 bases lay in between. CDR3 length equals 12 residues. Germline values: CDR1 SGHVS, CDR2 FQNEAQ. Based on the CDR3 plus reference TRBV7-8 and TRBJ1-5, the full variable domain is GAGVSQSPRYKVAKRGQDVALRCDPISGHVSLFWYQQALGQGPEFLTYFQNEAQLDKSGLPSDRFFAERPEGSVSTLKIQRTQQEDSAVYLCASSSVGQPQHFGDGTRLSIL.

This clone came up once. The rearrangement links TRBV18 to TRBJ1-1; D may be TRBD1 (6 bases). With 6 bases removed from V and 11 bases from J, the gap between germline ends came to 16 bases. The CDR3 runs to 12 residues. Germline lookup yields CDR1 KGHSH and CDR2 LQKENI. CDR3 amino acids: CASSEQGADAFF. The CDR3 bases are TGTGCCAGCTCCGAACAGGGTGCAGACGCTTTCTTT.

The chain combines TRBV9 with TRBJ1-1, with unresolved D. Trimming stripped 4 bases from V and 6 bases from J, with 13 bases between. Germline values: CDR1 SGDLS, CDR2 YYNGEE. The CDR3 covers 13 residues. The CDR3 protein is CASSSYPSAEAFF. The CDR3 nucleotides are TGTGCCAGCAGCTCGTACCCCAGTGCTGAAGCTTTCTTT.

This chain links TRBV6-5 with TRBJ1-2; D gene uncertain. Germline values: CDR1 MNHEY, CDR2 SVGAGI. The V end lost 5 bases, the J end lost 2 bases, and 12 bases lay between the germline ends. The CDR3 has 14 residues. The CDR3 loop reads CASSPPNTNYGYTF. CDR3 coding DNA: TGTGCCAGCAGTCCTCCGAACACCAACTATGGCTACACCTTC.

This chain links TRBV4-3 with TRBJ2-2; D is perhaps TRBD1 (7 bases). CDR3 length equals 16 residues. V lost 4 bases and J lost 4, with 16 bases in between. Germline V gives CDR1 LGHNA, CDR2 YSLEER. This CDR3 reads CASSPATRGVTGELFF. The CDR3 nucleotides are TGCGCCAGCAGCCCTGCGACCAGGGGGGTCACCGGGGAGCTGTTTTTT.

The chain recombines TRBV12-3 or TRBV12-4 with TRBJ2-1; D call uncertain. V was clipped by 9 bases and J by 3 bases, with 9 bases between them. The CDR3 runs 12 residues. CDR3 DNA sequence: TGTGCCAGTTGGCGCGGCTACAATGAGCAGTTCTTC. It is translated as CASWRGYNEQFF.

Turning to this clone: Other DNA sequences from this sample encode an identical CDR3 as well. Here the CDR3 reads CSVVGETAYGYTF. In DNA form, the CDR3 reads TGCAGCGTTGTTGGGGAGACCGCCTATGGCTACACCTTC. The chain has TRBV29-1 and TRBJ1-2; no reliable D call. CDR3 length equals 13 residues. The germline V gene encodes CDR1 SQVTM and CDR2 ANQGSEA. Trimming removed 4 bases from V and 4 bases from J, with 13 bases in between.

This chain joins TRBV5-5 and TRBJ1-2; D remains unclear. This CDR3 region has 17 residues. The ends were cut back, 0 bases at V and 4 bases at J, with 19 bases in the middle. The germline CDR1 and CDR2 sequences are SGHKS and YYEKEE (reference sequence). The CDR3 spells CASSLVEGQLAIYGYTF. The CDR3 coding sequence is TGTGCCAGCAGCTTGGTGGAGGGTCAGCTCGCTATCTATGGCTACACCTTC.

To note about this clone: Distinct nucleotide sequences in the sample also encode this CDR3. V is TRBV3-1 (or the pseudogene TRBV3-2) and J is TRBJ1-1; TRBD1 is a possible D gene (6 bases). The germline gives CDR1 LGHDT, CDR2 YNNKEL (reference sequence). The CDR3 has 14 residues. With 1 base removed from V and 3 bases from J, the gap between germline ends came to 9 bases. DNA of the CDR3: TGTGCCAGCAGCCAAGTAGGGGGGGACACTGAAGCTTTCTTT. It translates to CASSQVGGDTEAFF.

The chain uses TRBV7-2 and TRBJ1-2; D may be TRBD1 (6 bases). CDR3 length equals 16 residues. Looked up from germline, CDR1 is SGHTA and CDR2 is FQGNSA. V was pared by 2 bases and J by 4 bases, with 17 bases between. The CDR3 spells CASSLSATGNFYGYTF. CDR3 DNA: TGTGCCAGCAGCTTATCAGCCACAGGGAATTTCTATGGCTACACCTTC.

The V and J genes are TRBV9 and TRBJ2-2; tentative D call: TRBD2 (5 bases). Germline V gives CDR1 SGDLS, CDR2 YYNGEE. CDR3 length equals 17 residues. Trimming removed 1 base from V and 1 base from J, with 14 bases in between. CDR3 residues: CASSVLGGGLNTGELFF. The CDR3 coding sequence is TGTGCCAGCAGCGTATTAGGAGGCGGACTGAACACCGGGGAGCTGTTTTTT.